This TCR beta chain was identified during a study of blood T cell repertoires in COVID-19. Turning to the study itself: From the United States, Italy and Spain came samples of acute and convalescent COVID-19. The analysed material was cDNA or gDNA that came from T cells, B-cell-depleted T cells, or PBMCs.

Per the study methods: Reference gene primer amplification gave nucleated cell count estimates. Generated by immunoSEQ multiplex PCR, the TCRdb table keeps only in-frame clones and is missing some. Clonal size and the V and J genes are those of that table, whereas D and trimming came from the DNA. The sample yields 150,000 to 200,000 clones, roughly 80% seen once. Germline assignment: CDR1 DFQATT and CDR2 SNEGSKA (reference sequence). This CDR3 has 14 residues. V lost 3 bases, J lost 9 bases, and 15 bases lay in between. The sequenced material came from peripheral blood. The receptor was derived from a man aged 60-69 years with active or convalescent COVID-19. The V and J genes are TRBV20-1 and TRBJ1-6; a weak D match, TRBD1 (5 bases). The CDR3 sequence: CSASREGTGSPLHF. The CDR3 region has the DNA TGCAGTGCTAGTAGGGAAGGAACAGGTTCACCCCTCCACTTT.